Each of the 30 T cell receptor beta chains below was sequenced from the same sample in a study of T cells in Graves' hyperthyroidism and ophthalmopathy (dated by TCRdb to between 2019 and 2020). The library was obtained by multiplex PCR. TCRdb records Illumina HiSeq 2000 as the sequencer. The TCR beta CDR3 regions were amplified from RNA transcripts. The first round of RT-PCR for the TCR CDR3 was performed with the HTBI primer set and the Qiagen OneStep RT-PCR kit. In TCRdb, the public reads were trimmed at Q25 with fastp and aligned with MiXCR, with productive beta chains retained. Records with the same CDR3 protein are collapsed into one entry carrying the most frequent genes and DNA. Across this sample there are around 190,000 distinct CDR3 sequences, with around a sixth seen only once. The ten biggest clones cover roughly 49% of the sample. Sequencing input: blood. These receptors originate from a woman between 50 and 59 years old with Graves' hyperthyroidism.

This chain links TRBV18 with TRBJ1-1; 9 bases are a match to TRBD1. The V segment lost 4 bases and the J segment 5 bases; nucleotides outside the gene matches: 11. Germline loops: CDR1 KGHSH, CDR2 LQKENI. CDR3 length equals 16 residues. CDR3 sequence (DNA): TGTGCCAGCTCACGAAACAGGGGGCCCGAAGGGACTGAAGCTTTCTTT. Amino acid sequence: CASSRNRGPEGTEAFF.

This clonotype turned up a few times. This chain links TRBV20-1 with TRBJ1-2; D might be TRBD1 (5 bases). The germline V and J ends were trimmed by 8 bases and 5 bases, with 18 bases remaining between them. Germline values: CDR1 DFQATT, CDR2 SNEGSKA (reference sequence). The CDR3 length is 13 residues. The CDR3 nucleotides are TGCAGTTCTCAAGACCGGGGCGGATATGGCTACACCTTC. This translates into CSSQDRGGYGYTF.

The rearrangement uses TRBV20-1 and TRBJ2-7; 11 bases are shared with TRBD2. The CDR3 is made up of 14 amino acids. Per germline, CDR1 DFQATT and CDR2 SNEGSKA (reference sequence). J gave up 0 bases and V 6 bases, and 4 bases lay outside the gene matches. CDR3 DNA sequence: TGCAGTGCACCAACTAGCGGGAGCTCCTACGAGCAGTACTTC. Its protein product is CSAPTSGSSYEQYF.

This clonotype turned up a few times. This chain links TRBV30 with TRBJ1-2, with D possibly TRBD1 on 5 matching bases. The germline V gene has CDR1 GTSNPN and CDR2 SVGIG (reference sequence). This CDR3 is built from 15 residues. V lost 0 bases and J lost 8, with 19 bases in between. As DNA, the CDR3 is TGTGCCTGGAGTGTACGTGGCAGGGCCCCTGCCGGCTACACCTTC. Translation: CAWSVRGRAPAGYTF. Based on the CDR3 plus reference TRBV30 and TRBJ1-2, the full variable domain is SQTIHQWPATLVQPVGSPLSLECTVEGTSNPNLYWYRQAAGRGLQLLFYSVGIGQISSEVPQNLSASRPQDRQFILSSKKLLLSDSGFYLCAWSVRGRAPAGYTFGSGTRLTVV.

This clonotype was seen at least ten times. The rearrangement joins TRBV7-3 to TRBJ2-1; D ambiguous. This CDR3 contains 15 residues. V lost 3 bases and J lost 0, with 9 bases in between. Per the germline V gene, CDR1 is SGHTA and CDR2 is FQGTGA. The CDR3 spells CASSFGPSSYNEQFF. As DNA, the CDR3 is TGTGCCAGCAGCTTCGGACCGAGCTCCTACAATGAGCAGTTCTTC. The variable domain in full, with the rest retrieved from reference TRBV7-3 and TRBJ2-1, is GAGVSQTPSNKVTEKGKYVELRCDPISGHTALYWYRQSLGQGPEFLIYFQGTGAADDSGLPNDRFFAVRPEGSVSTLKIQRTERGDSAVYLCASSFGPSSYNEQFFGPGTRLTVL.

The chain links TRBV5-4 to TRBJ2-5; TRBD1 agrees at 7 bases. The J call is in doubt because the DNA end fits TRBJ2-1 better. This CDR3 has 14 residues. CDR1 is SGHNT and CDR2 is YYREEE in the germline V gene (reference sequence). The CDR3 spells CASSPGQAQETQFF. The CDR3 nucleotides read TGTGCCAGCAGCCCCGGACAGGCCCAAGAGACCCAGTTCTTC.

This clonotype was counted a few times. The chain is built from TRBV13 and TRBJ1-1, with a weak D call TRBD1 (5 bases). Germline CDR1 PRHDT, CDR2 FYEKMQ (reference sequence). Trimming left V 4 bases short and J 1 base short, with 13 bases between. The CDR3 runs to 15 residues. CDR3: CASSSSGMWNTEAFF. DNA for the CDR3: TGTGCCAGCAGCTCATCAGGGATGTGGAACACTGAAGCTTTCTTT.

This clonotype was detected ten times or more. This chain joins TRBV28 and TRBJ2-7; 13 bases are shared with TRBD2. Trimming took 5 bases from V and 4 from J; bases not matched to a gene: 5. This CDR3 has 15 residues. Germline CDR1 MDHEN, CDR2 SYDVKM. The CDR3 region is CASSPRTSGRYEQYF. DNA of the CDR3: TGTGCCAGCAGTCCGAGGACTAGCGGGAGATACGAGCAGTACTTC.

CDR3 amino acids: CATSSLDRGGTDTQYF. In DNA form, the CDR3 reads TGTGCCACCTCATCACTGGACAGGGGGGGCACAGATACGCAGTATTTT. This rearrangement joins TRBV25-1 to TRBJ2-3; 10 nucleotides align to TRBD1. With 10 bases clipped from V and 1 base from J, the junction kept 11 bases outside the gene matches. Germline V gene data show CDR1 as MGHDK and CDR2 as SYGVNS. This CDR3 is 16 amino acids long.

This clonotype was detected a few times. The chain links TRBV10-2 to TRBJ2-1; TRBD2 agrees at 9 bases. J lost 6 bases, V lost 7 bases, and 13 bases had no gene match. In germline, CDR1 is WSHSY, CDR2 SAAADI. The CDR3 consists of 16 residues. CDR3 sequence reads: CASISEPGLAGNEQFF. The CDR3 nucleotides are TGCGCCAGCATATCGGAACCGGGACTAGCTGGCAATGAGCAGTTCTTC.

This clonotype was detected many times. This chain joins TRBV2 and TRBJ2-3, with 15 positions matching TRBD2. The germline V gene encodes CDR1 SNHLY and CDR2 FYNNEI. The CDR3 runs 15 residues. V was clipped by 8 bases and J by 4 bases; unmatched bases: 4. The CDR3 reads CASPRTSGRADTQYF. As DNA, the CDR3 is TGTGCCAGCCCCCGGACTAGCGGGAGGGCAGATACGCAGTATTTT.

This clonotype appeared many times. The V and J genes are TRBV27 and TRBJ2-7, with a possible D match to TRBD2 (6 bases). CDR3 length equals 14 residues. Trimming stripped 5 bases from V and 3 bases from J, with 14 bases between. CDR1 and CDR2 (germline): MNHEY, SMNVEV (reference sequence). The CDR3 DNA is TGTGCCAGCAGTCCCCCGGGACTTCACTACGAGCAGTACTTC. This sequence encodes CASSPPGLHYEQYF.

As concerns this clonotype: The junction shows a germline mismatch at one end, possibly a read error. The chain has TRBV6-1 and TRBJ1-5, with a weak D call TRBD1 (6 bases). Per germline, CDR1 MNHNS and CDR2 SASEGT. The CDR3 runs to 12 residues. The CDR3 region has the DNA TGCGCCAGCAGTCCACAGGGACGGCCCCAGCATTTT. This encodes CASSPQGRPQHF.

This chain links TRBV5-5 with TRBJ2-1; possibly TRBD1 for D (5 bases). Trimming left V 1 base short and J 9 bases short, with 14 bases between. This CDR3 region has 14 residues. The germline gives CDR1 SGHKS, CDR2 YYEKEE (reference sequence). The chain's CDR3 is CASSLTTEISEQFF. CDR3 DNA: TGTGCCAGCAGCTTGACGACAGAGATCTCTGAGCAGTTCTTC.

In its sample, this clonotype was seen many times. The V gene is TRBV11-2, the J gene TRBJ2-5, with 8 bases identical to TRBD2. Germline trimming cut 5 bases from V and 5 bases from J; bases unmatched to any gene: 16. The CDR3 totals 17 residues. Germline CDR1 reads SGHAT; CDR2 reads FQNNGV. The CDR3 DNA sequence: TGTGCCAGCAGCCCGGGGTTAGCGGGATCTATAAGCGAGACCCAGTACTTC. Residues: CASSPGLAGSISETQYF. The full variable domain, in which reference TRBV11-2 and TRBJ2-5 provide the parts outside the CDR3, is EAGVAQSPRYKIIEKRQSVAFWCNPISGHATLYWYQQILGQGPKLLIQFQNNGVVDDSQLPKDRFSAERLKGVDSTLKIQPAKLEDSAVYLCASSPGLAGSISETQYFGPGTRLLVL.

This clonotype has at least ten counts. The chain uses TRBV20-1 and TRBJ2-1; 7 bases line up with TRBD2. The CDR3 consists of 15 residues. Looked up from germline, CDR1 is DFQATT and CDR2 is SNEGSKA (reference sequence). J was trimmed by 9 bases and V by 2 bases; bases with no gene match: 13. Here the CDR3 DNA reads TGCAGTGCTAGATTGCGCGGGTCTGGCGGGGGTGAGCAGTTCTTC. Protein: CSARLRGSGGGEQFF.

At least ten counts were recorded for this clonotype. CDR3 residues: CATSDIGGTTDTQYF. CDR3 coding DNA: TGTGCCACCAGTGATATAGGAGGAACCACAGATACGCAGTATTTT. The V call is TRBV24-1, the J call TRBJ2-3; weak D call: TRBD2 (5 bases). CDR1 and CDR2 (germline): KGHDR, SFDVKD. The CDR3 spans 15 residues. Deletions cut 3 bases from V and 2 bases from J, with 11 bases between.

This clonotype was counted between two and nine times. V usage is TRBV28 and J usage is TRBJ1-6, with a weak D call TRBD1 (5 bases). The CDR3 runs 16 residues. V was clipped by 7 bases and J by 0 bases, with 13 bases between them. The germline V gene has CDR1 MDHEN and CDR2 SYDVKM. The DNA for the CDR3 is TGTGCCAGCAAGGTTCAGGGCAACTCCTATAATTCACCCCTCCACTTT. The encoded protein is CASKVQGNSYNSPLHF.

This chain connects TRBV20-1 to TRBJ2-5; TRBD2 aligns across 11 bases. Germline CDR1 and CDR2: DFQATT and SNEGSKA (reference sequence). The CDR3 is 18 residues long. V trimming: 0 bases; J trimming: 3 bases; junction bases outside the gene matches: 12. CDR3 amino acids: CSARDKQASGRTKETQYF. DNA for the CDR3: TGCAGTGCTAGAGATAAGCAGGCTAGCGGGAGGACCAAAGAGACCCAGTACTTC.

In this sample, this clonotype turned up a few times. The conserved phenylalanine or tryptophan is not found at the CDR3 terminus, so this likely reflects a read error. V usage is TRBV28 and J usage is TRBJ2-7, with TRBD2 matching 10 bases. Per the germline V gene, CDR1 is MDHEN and CDR2 is SYDVKM. This CDR3 has 16 residues. V shed 2 bases, J shed 0 bases, and the junction held 4 bases outside the gene matches. CDR3 protein: CASSLPGLAVSYEQYL. The CDR3 region has the DNA TGTGCCAGCAGTTTACCTGGACTAGCGGTCTCCTACGAGCAGTACCTC.

This clonotype has at least ten counts. The chain uses TRBV6-1 and TRBJ1-5; tentative D call: TRBD1 (5 bases). The V gene lost 2 bases and the J gene lost 6 bases, with 14 bases spanning the gap. The CDR3 runs to 15 residues. Germline loops: CDR1 MNHNS, CDR2 SASEGT. The CDR3 reads CASSELSRGFQPQHF. CDR3 coding DNA: TGTGCCAGCAGTGAACTAAGTAGGGGCTTTCAGCCCCAGCATTTT.

This clonotype occurred many times. V is TRBV19 and J is TRBJ1-1; maybe TRBD1 (6 bases). Per the germline V gene, CDR1 is LNHDA and CDR2 is SQIVND (reference sequence). V dropped 4 bases and J dropped 3 bases, with 12 bases sitting between them. This CDR3 contains 14 residues. CDR3 coding DNA: TGTGCCAGTAGTAGGCGACCAGGGGACACTGAAGCTTTCTTT. It specifies CASSRRPGDTEAFF.

This clonotype came up many times. The chain couples TRBV4-1 to TRBJ1-1, with unresolved D. V was cut by 2 bases and J by 3 bases, with 13 bases left in between. Germline V gene sequence: CDR1 MGHRA, CDR2 YSYEKL. CDR3 size: 15 residues. CDR3 sequence reads: CASSQILNGDTEAFF. DNA of the CDR3: TGCGCCAGCAGCCAAATATTGAATGGGGACACTGAAGCTTTCTTT.

The chain couples TRBV7-9 to TRBJ2-5, with 12 bases lining up with TRBD1. Germline lookup yields CDR1 SEHNR and CDR2 FQNEAQ (reference sequence). Germline trimming cut 5 bases from V and 6 bases from J; bases unmatched to any gene: 7. The CDR3 spans 15 residues. CDR3 sequence reads: CASSGAGTGGQTQYF. CDR3 nucleotide sequence: TGTGCCAGCAGCGGGGCCGGGACAGGGGGCCAGACCCAGTACTTC.

The chain is built from TRBV5-5 and TRBJ2-1, with D unresolved. The germline gives CDR1 SGHKS, CDR2 YYEKEE (reference sequence). V shed 1 base and J shed 5 bases, with 10 bases lying between them. This CDR3 contains 14 residues. The CDR3 protein is CASSLRLNNNEQFF. The CDR3 nucleotides read TGTGCCAGCAGCTTGCGGCTCAATAACAATGAGCAGTTCTTC.

As for this clonotype: This clone may be a read error of a much larger clone one base away. This rearrangement joins TRBV12-3 or TRBV12-4 to TRBJ2-5, with TRBD1 identical over 8 bases. The CDR3 has 13 residues. DNA of the CDR3: TGTGCCAGCAGTTTTCTGGACAGGGAGACCCGGTACTTC. Its protein is CASSFLDRETRYF.

This clonotype was seen repeatedly, ten times or more. This rearrangement joins TRBV11-1 to TRBJ2-1, with TRBD1 identical over 12 bases. This CDR3 is built from 17 residues. V trimming: 8 bases; J trimming: 11 bases; junction bases outside the gene matches: 19. Per the germline V gene, CDR1 is SGHAT and CDR2 is FQDESV (reference sequence). The CDR3 spells CASRALMGQGASWKQFF. CDR3 in DNA: TGTGCCAGCCGTGCCCTGATGGGACAGGGGGCGTCCTGGAAGCAGTTCTTC. Together with reference TRBV11-1 and TRBJ2-1, the CDR3 gives the full variable domain: EAEVAQSPRYKITEKSQAVAFWCDPISGHATLYWYRQILGQGPELLVQFQDESVVDDSQLPKDRFSAERLKGVDSTLKIQPAELGDSAMYLCASRALMGQGASWKQFFGPGTRLTVL.

The chain couples TRBV7-9 to TRBJ2-2; D is unresolved. Looked up from germline, CDR1 is SEHNR and CDR2 is FQNEAQ (reference sequence). There are 15 residues in the CDR3. Trimming left V 2 bases short and J 2 bases short, with 9 bases between. CDR3 bases: TGTGCCAGCAGCTTACTCCCCGATAACACCGGGGAGCTGTTTTTT. Translation gives CASSLLPDNTGELFF.

The CDR3 region is CASSTSVAKNIQYF. The CDR3 DNA follows: TGTGCCAGCAGCACCTCAGTGGCCAAAAACATTCAGTACTTC. V and J are TRBV12-3 or TRBV12-4 and TRBJ2-4; D not resolved. With 6 bases removed from V and 1 base from J, the gap between germline ends came to 10 bases. The CDR3 sequence is 14 residues long.

This clonotype was picked up many times. In DNA form, the CDR3 reads TGTGCCAGCGGGCGGAGGTCCATGAACACTGAAGCTTTCTTT. It specifies CASGRRSMNTEAFF. The J gene is TRBJ1-1, the V gene TRBV6-1; D not certain. Germline assignment: CDR1 MNHNS and CDR2 SASEGT. Trimming cost V 8 bases and J 0 bases, with 13 bases left between them. The length of the CDR3 is 14 residues.